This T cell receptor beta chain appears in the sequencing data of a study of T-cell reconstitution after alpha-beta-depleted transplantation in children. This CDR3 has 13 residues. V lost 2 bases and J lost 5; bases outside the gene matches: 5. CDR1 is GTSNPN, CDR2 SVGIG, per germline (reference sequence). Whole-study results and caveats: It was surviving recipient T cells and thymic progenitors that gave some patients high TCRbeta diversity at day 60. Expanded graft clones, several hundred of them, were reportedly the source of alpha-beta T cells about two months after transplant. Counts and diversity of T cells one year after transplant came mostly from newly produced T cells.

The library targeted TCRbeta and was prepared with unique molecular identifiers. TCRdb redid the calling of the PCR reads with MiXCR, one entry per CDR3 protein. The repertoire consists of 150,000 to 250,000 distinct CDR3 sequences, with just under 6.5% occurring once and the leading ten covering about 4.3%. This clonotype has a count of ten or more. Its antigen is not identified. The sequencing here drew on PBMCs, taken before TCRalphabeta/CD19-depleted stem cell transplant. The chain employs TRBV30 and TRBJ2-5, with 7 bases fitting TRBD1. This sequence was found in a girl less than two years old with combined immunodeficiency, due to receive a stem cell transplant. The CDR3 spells CAWSRGGSETQYF. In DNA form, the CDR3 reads TGTGCCTGGAGTAGAGGGGGCTCCGAGACCCAGTACTTC.